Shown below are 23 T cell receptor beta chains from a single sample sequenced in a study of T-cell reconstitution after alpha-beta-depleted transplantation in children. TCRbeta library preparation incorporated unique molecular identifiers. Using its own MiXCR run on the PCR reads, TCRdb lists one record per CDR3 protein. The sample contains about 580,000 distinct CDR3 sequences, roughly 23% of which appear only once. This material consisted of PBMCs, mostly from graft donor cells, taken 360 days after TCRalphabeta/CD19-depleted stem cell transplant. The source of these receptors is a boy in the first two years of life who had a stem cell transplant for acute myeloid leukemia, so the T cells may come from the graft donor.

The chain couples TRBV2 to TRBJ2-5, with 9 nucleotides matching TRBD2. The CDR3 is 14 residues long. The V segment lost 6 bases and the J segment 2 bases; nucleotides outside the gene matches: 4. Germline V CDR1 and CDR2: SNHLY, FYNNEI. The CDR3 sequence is CASRKTSGQETQYF. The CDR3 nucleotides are TGTGCCAGCAGGAAGACTAGCGGTCAAGAGACCCAGTACTTC.

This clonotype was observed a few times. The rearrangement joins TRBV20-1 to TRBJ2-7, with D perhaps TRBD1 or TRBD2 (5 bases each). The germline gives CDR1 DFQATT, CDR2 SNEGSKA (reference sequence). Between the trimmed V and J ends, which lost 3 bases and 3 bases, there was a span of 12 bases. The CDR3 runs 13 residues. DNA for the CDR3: TGCAGTGCTAGCGGGGCCAAAGGCTACGAGCAGTACTTC. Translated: CSASGAKGYEQYF.

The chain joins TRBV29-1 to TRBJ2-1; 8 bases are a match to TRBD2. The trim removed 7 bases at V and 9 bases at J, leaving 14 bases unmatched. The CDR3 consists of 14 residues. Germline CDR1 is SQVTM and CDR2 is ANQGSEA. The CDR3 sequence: CSGRGGLSLVEQFF. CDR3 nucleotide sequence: TGCAGCGGACGGGGGGGCCTCAGTTTAGTTGAGCAGTTCTTC.

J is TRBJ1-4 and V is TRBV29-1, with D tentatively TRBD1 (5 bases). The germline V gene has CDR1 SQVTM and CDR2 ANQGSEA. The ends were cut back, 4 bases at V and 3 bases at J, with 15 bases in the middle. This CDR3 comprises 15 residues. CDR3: CSVAGTRKSNEKLFF. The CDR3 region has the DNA TGCAGCGTTGCCGGGACGCGTAAATCTAATGAAAAACTGTTTTTT.

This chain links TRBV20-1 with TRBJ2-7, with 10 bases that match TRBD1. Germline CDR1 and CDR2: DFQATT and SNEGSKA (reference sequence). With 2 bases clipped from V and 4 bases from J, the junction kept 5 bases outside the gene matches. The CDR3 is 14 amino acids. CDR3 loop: CSARWDRGSYEQYF. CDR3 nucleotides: TGCAGTGCTAGATGGGACAGGGGATCTTACGAGCAGTACTTC.

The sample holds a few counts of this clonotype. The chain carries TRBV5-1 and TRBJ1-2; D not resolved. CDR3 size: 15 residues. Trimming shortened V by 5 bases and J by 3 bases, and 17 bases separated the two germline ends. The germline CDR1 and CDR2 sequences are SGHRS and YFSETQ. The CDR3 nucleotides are TGCGCCAGCAGTCTTTCTCGGAGATCCGACTATGGCTACACCTTC. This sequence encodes CASSLSRRSDYGYTF.

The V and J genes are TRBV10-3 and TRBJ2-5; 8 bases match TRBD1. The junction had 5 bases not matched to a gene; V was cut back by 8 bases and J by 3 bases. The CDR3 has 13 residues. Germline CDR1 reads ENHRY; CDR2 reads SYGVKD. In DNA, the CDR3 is TGTGCCATCGCAGGGGGCAGGGAAGAGACCCAGTACTTC. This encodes CAIAGGREETQYF.

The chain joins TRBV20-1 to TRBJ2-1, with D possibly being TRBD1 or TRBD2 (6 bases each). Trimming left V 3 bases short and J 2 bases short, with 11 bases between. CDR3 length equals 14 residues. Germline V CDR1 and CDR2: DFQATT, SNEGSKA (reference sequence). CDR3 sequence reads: CSASVGGPYNEQFF. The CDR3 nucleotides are TGCAGTGCTAGCGTCGGGGGCCCCTACAATGAGCAGTTCTTC.

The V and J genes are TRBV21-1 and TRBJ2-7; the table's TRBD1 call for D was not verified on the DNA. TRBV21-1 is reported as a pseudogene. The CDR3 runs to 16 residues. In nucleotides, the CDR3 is TGTGCCAGCAGCAAAGCGCTTGGGGGTCAGGACTACGAGCAGTACTTC. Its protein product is CASSKALGGQDYEQYF.

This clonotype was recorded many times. CDR3 sequence: CASSYRTGLYEQYV. The CDR3, as DNA: TGTGCCAGCAGTTATCGGACAGGGCTCTACGAGCAGTACGTC. The chain has TRBV6-5 and TRBJ2-7; 8 bases fit TRBD1. The germline V gene has CDR1 MNHEY and CDR2 SVGAGI. This CDR3 is 14 amino acids long. Trimming took 3 bases from V and 3 from J; bases not matched to a gene: 4.

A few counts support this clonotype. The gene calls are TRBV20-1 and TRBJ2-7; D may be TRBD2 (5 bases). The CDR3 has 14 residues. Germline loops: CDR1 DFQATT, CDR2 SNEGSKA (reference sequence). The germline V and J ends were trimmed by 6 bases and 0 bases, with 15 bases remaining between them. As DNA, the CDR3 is TGCAGTGCCTCGGAAGAGGGTGCCTCCTACGAGCAGTACTTC. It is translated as CSASEEGASYEQYF.

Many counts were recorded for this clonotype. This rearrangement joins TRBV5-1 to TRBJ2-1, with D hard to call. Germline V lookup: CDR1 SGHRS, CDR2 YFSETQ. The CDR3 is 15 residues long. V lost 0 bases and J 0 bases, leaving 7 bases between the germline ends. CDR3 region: CASSLDTSSYNEQFF. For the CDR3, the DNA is TGCGCCAGCAGCTTGGACACGAGCTCCTACAATGAGCAGTTCTTC.

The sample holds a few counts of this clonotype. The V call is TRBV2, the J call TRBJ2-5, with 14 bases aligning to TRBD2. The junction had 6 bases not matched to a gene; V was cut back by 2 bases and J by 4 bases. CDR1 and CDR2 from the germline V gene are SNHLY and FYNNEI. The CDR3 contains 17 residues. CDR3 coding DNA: TGTGCCAGCAGTGAACGTCGACTAGCGGGGGGGCGAGAGACCCAGTACTTC. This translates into CASSERRLAGGRETQYF.

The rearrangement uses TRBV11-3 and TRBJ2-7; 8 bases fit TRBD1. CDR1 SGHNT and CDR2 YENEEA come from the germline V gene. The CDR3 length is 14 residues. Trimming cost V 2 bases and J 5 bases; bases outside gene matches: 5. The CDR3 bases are TGTGCCAGCAGCTTAACAAGGACAGGGAACGAGCAGTACGTC. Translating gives CASSLTRTGNEQYV.

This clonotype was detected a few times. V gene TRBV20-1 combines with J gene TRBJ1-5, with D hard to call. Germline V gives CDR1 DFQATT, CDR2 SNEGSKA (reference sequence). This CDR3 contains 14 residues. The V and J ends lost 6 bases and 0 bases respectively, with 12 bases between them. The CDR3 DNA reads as TGCAGTGCCAAGGGCCTTTATAGCAATCAGCCCCAGCATTTT. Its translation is CSAKGLYSNQPQHF.

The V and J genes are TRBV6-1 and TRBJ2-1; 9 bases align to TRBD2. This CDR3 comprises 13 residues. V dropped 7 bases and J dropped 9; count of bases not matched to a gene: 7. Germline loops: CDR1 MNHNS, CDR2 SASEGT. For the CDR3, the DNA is TGTGCCAGCAAGCGCGGGGGGGCCAGTGAGCAGTTCTTC. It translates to CASKRGGASEQFF.

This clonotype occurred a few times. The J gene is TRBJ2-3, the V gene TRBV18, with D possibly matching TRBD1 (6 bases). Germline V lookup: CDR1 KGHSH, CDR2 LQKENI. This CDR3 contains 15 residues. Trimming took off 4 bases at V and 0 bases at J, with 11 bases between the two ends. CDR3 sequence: CASSRSQGSTDTQYF. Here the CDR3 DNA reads TGTGCCAGCTCACGCTCACAGGGTAGCACAGATACGCAGTATTTT. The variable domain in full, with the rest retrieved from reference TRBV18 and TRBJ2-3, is NAGVMQNPRHLVRRRGQEARLRCSPMKGHSHVYWYRQLPEEGLKFMVYLQKENIIDESGMPKERFSAEFPKEGPSILRIQQVVRGDSAAYFCASSRSQGSTDTQYFGPGTRLTVL.

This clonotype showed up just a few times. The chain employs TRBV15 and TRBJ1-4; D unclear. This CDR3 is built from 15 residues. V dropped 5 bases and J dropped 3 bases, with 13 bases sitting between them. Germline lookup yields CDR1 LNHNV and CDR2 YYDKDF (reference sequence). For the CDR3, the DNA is TGTGCCACCAGCGACGGGGAAGTAGCTAATGAAAAACTGTTTTTT. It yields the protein CATSDGEVANEKLFF.

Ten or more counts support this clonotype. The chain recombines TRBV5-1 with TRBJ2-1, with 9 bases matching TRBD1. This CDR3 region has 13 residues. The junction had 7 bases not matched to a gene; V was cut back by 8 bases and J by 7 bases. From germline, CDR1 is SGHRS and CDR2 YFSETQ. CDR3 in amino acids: CASSDRGRNEQFF. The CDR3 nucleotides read TGCGCCAGTTCGGACAGGGGAAGAAATGAGCAGTTCTTC.

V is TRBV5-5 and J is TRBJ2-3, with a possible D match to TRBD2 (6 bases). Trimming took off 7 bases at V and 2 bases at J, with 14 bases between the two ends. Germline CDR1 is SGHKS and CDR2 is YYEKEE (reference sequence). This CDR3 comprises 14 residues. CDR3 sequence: CASVTSSHTDTQYF. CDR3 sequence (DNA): TGTGCCAGCGTAACTAGCTCTCACACAGATACGCAGTATTTT. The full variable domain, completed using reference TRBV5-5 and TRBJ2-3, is DAGVTQSPTHLIKTRGQQVTLRCSPISGHKSVSWYQQVLGQGPQFIFQYYEKEERGRGNFPDRFSARQFPNYSSELNVNALLLGDSALYLCASVTSSHTDTQYFGPGTRLTVL.

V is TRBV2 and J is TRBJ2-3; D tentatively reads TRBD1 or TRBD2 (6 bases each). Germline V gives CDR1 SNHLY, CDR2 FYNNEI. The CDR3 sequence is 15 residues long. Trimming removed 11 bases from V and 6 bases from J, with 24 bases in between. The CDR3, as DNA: TGTGCCTGCTGTGCCGGACTGGGGGGCGGGGATACGCAGTATTTT. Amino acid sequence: CACCAGLGGGDTQYF.

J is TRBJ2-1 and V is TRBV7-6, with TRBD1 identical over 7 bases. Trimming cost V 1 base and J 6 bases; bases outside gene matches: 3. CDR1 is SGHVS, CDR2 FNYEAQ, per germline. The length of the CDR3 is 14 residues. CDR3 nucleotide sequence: TGTGCCAGCAGCTTAGGCAACAGGGGCAATGAGCAGTTCTTC. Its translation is CASSLGNRGNEQFF.

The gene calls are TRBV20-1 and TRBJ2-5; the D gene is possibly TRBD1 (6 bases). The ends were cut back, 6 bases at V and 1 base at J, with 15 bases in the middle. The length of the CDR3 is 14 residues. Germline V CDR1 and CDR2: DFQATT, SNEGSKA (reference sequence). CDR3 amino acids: CSAVGHGVQETQYF. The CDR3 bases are TGCAGTGCAGTGGGACACGGGGTCCAAGAGACCCAGTACTTC.